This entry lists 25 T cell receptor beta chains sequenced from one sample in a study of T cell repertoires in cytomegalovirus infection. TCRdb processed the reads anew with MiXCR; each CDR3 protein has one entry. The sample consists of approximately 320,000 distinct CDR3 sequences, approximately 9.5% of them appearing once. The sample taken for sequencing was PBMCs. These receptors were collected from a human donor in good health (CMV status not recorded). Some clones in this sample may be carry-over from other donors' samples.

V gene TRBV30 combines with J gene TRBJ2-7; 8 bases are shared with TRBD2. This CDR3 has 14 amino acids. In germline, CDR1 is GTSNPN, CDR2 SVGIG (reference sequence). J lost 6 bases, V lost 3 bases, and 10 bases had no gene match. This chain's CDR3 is CAWRLAGPSSEQYF. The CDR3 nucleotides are TGTGCCTGGAGGTTAGCGGGACCAAGCTCCGAGCAGTACTTC.

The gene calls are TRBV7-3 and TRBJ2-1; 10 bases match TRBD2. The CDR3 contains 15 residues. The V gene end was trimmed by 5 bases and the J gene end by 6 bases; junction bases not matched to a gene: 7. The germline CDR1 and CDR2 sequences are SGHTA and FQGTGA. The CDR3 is CASSPWGTSANEQFF. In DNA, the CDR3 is TGTGCCAGCAGCCCCTGGGGGACTAGCGCCAATGAGCAGTTCTTC. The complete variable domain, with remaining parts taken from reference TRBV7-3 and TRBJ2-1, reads GAGVSQTPSNKVTEKGKYVELRCDPISGHTALYWYRQSLGQGPEFLIYFQGTGAADDSGLPNDRFFAVRPEGSVSTLKIQRTERGDSAVYLCASSPWGTSANEQFFGPGTRLTVL.

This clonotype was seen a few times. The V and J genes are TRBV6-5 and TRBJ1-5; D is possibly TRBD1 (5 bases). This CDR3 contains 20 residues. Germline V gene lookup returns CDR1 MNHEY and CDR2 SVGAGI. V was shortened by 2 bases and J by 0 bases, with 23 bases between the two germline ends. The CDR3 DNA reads TGTGCCAGCAGTTACCCACCGACAACAATGGGGCTGTATAGCAATCAGCCCCAGCATTTT. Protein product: CASSYPPTTMGLYSNQPQHF.

This CDR3 is CASQAPTTDTQYF. The DNA for the CDR3 is TGTGCCAGCCAGGCCCCAACAACAGATACGCAGTATTTT. The chain is built from TRBV6-8 and TRBJ2-3; D not certain. The CDR3 totals 13 residues. Trimming stripped 8 bases from V and 3 bases from J, with 12 bases between. Germline V gives CDR1 MNHGY, CDR2 SAAAGT.

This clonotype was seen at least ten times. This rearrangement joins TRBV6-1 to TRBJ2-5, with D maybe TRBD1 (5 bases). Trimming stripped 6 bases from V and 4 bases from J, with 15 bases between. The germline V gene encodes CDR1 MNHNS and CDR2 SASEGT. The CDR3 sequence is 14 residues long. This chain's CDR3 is CASSQTGNLETQYF. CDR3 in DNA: TGTGCCAGCAGCCAAACAGGAAACTTAGAGACCCAGTACTTC.

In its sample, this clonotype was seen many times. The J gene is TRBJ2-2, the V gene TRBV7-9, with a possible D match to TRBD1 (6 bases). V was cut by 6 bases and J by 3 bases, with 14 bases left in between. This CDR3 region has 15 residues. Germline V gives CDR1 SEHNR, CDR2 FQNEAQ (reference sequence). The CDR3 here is CASRPTGSDTGELFF. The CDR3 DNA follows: TGTGCCAGCAGGCCAACAGGGTCGGACACCGGGGAGCTGTTTTTT. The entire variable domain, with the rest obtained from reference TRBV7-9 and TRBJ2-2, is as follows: DTGVSQNPRHKITKRGQNVTFRCDPISEHNRLYWYRQTLGQGPEFLTYFQNEAQLEKSRLLSDRFSAERPKGSFSTLEIQRTEQGDSAMYLCASRPTGSDTGELFFGEGSRLTVL.

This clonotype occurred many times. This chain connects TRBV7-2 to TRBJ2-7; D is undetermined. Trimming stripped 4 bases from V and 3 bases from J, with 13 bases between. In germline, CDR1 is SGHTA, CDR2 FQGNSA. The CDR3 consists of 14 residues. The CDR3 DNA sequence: TGTGCCAGCAGCTCGCAGCCGAGCAACTACGAGCAGTACTTC. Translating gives CASSSQPSNYEQYF.

The CDR3 DNA sequence: TGTGCCAGCAGTGAATTGAGGAGTTACAATGAGCAGTTCTTC. As protein: CASSELRSYNEQFF. The chain couples TRBV2 to TRBJ2-1, with D hard to call. Trimming removed 2 bases from V and 4 bases from J, with 9 bases in between. CDR1 is SNHLY and CDR2 is FYNNEI in the germline V gene. This CDR3 comprises 14 residues.

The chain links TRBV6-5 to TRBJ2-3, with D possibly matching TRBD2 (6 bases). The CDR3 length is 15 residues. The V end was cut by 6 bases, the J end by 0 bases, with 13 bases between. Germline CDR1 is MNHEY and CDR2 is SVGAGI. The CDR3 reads CASRNGGISTDTQYF. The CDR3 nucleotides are TGTGCCAGCAGAAATGGGGGGATTAGCACAGATACGCAGTATTTT.

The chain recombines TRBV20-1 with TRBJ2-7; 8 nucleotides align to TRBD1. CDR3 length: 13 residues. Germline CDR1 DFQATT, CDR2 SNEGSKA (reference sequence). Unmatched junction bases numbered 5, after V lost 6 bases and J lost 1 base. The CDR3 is CSARTGKSYEQYF. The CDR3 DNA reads TGCAGTGCCCGGACAGGGAAATCCTACGAGCAGTACTTC.

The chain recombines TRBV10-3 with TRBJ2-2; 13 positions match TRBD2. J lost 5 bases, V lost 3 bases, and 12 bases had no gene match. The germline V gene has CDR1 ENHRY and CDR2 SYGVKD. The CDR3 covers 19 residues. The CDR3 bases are TGTGCCATCAGTGAAGGGGGTACGCGACTAGCGGGAGGTACCGGGGAGCTGTTTTTT. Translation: CAISEGGTRLAGGTGELFF.

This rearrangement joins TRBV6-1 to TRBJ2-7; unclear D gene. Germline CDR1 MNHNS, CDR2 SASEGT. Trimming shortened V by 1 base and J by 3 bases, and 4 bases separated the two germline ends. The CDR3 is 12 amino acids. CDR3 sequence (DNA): TGTGCCAGCAGTGAAGGGGTCTACGAGCAGTACTTC. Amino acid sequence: CASSEGVYEQYF.

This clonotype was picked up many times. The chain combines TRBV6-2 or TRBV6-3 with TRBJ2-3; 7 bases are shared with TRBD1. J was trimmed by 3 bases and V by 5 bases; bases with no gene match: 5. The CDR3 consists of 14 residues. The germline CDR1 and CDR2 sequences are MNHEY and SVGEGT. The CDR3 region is CASSDRQGTDTQYF. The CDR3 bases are TGTGCCAGCAGTGACCGACAGGGAACAGATACGCAGTATTTT.

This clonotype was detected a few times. CDR3 protein: CASRLQHYEQYF. The CDR3, as DNA: TGTGCCAGCAGACTACAACACTACGAGCAGTACTTC. The gene calls are TRBV6-6 and TRBJ2-7; D is ambiguous. The CDR3 is made up of 12 amino acids. From germline, CDR1 is MNHNY and CDR2 SVGAGI (reference sequence). V was cut by 6 bases and J by 3 bases, with 9 bases left in between.

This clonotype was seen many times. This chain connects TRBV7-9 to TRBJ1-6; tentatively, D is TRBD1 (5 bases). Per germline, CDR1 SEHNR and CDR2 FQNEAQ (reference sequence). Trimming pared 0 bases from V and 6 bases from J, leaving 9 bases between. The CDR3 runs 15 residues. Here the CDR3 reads CASSLAPGPNSPLHF. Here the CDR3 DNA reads TGTGCCAGCAGCTTAGCTCCGGGACCTAATTCACCCCTCCACTTT.

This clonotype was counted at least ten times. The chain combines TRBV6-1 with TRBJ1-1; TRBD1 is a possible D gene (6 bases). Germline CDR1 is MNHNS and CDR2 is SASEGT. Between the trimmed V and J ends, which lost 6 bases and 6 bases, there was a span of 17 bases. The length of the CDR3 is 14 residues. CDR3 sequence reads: CASRSQGATAEAFF. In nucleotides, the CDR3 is TGTGCCAGCAGGTCACAGGGCGCTACCGCTGAAGCTTTCTTT.

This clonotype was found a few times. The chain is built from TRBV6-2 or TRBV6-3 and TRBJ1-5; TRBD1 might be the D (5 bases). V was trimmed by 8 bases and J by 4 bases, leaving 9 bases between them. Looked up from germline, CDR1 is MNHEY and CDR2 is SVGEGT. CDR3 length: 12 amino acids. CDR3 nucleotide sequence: TGTGCCAGCCGGGACCCAAATCAGCCCCAGCATTTT. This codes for CASRDPNQPQHF.

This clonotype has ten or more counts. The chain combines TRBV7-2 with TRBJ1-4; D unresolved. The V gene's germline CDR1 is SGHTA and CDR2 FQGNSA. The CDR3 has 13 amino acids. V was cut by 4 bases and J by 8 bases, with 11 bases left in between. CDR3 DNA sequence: TGTGCCAGCAGCTCCCCCCATCAGGAAAAACTGTTTTTT. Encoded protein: CASSSPHQEKLFF.

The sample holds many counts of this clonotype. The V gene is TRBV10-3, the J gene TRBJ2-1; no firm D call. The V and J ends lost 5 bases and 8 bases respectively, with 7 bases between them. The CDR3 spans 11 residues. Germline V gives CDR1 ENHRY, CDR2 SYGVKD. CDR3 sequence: CAISSRDEQFF. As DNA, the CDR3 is TGTGCCATCAGTTCTAGGGATGAGCAGTTCTTC.

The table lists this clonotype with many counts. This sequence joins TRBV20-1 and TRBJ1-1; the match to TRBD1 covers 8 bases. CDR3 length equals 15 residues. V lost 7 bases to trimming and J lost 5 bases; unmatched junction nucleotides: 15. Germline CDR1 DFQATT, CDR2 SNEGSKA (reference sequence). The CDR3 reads CSVTTVGQGVTEAFF. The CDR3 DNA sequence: TGCAGTGTCACAACCGTCGGACAGGGTGTAACTGAAGCTTTCTTT.

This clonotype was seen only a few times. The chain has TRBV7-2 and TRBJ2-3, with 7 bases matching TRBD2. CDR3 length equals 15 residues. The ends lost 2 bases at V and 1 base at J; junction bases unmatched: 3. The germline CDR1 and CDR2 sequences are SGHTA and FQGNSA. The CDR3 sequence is CASSLFAGGTDTQYF. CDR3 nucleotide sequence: TGTGCCAGCAGCTTATTTGCGGGGGGCACAGATACGCAGTATTTT.

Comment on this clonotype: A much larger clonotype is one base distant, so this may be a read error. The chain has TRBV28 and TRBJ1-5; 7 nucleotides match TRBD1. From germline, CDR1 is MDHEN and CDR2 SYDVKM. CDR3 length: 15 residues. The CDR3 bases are TGTACCAGCAGGGGAGACAGGGCTAGCAATCAGCCCCAGCATTTT. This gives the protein CTSRGDRASNQPQHF.

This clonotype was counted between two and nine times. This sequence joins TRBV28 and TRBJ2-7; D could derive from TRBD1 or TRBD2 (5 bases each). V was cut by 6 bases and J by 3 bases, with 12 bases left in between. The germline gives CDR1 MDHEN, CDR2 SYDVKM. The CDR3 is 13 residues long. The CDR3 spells CASSPGALYEQYF. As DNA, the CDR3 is TGTGCCAGCAGCCCCGGGGCCCTCTACGAGCAGTACTTC.

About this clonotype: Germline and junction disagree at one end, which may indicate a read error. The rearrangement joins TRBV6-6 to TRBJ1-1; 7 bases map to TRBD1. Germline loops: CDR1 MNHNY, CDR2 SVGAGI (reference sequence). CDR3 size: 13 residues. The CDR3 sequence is CAGRLDRATEAFF. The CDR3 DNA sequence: TGTGCCGGCAGACTCGACAGGGCCACTGAAGCTTTCTTT.

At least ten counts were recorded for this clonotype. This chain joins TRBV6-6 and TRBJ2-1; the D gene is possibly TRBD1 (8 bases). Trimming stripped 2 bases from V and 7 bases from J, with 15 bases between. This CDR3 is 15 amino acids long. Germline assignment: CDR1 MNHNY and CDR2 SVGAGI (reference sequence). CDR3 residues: CASSYLGQGGNEQFF. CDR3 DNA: TGTGCCAGCAGTTACCTAGGACAGGGAGGGAATGAGCAGTTCTTC.